The subject of this entry is one T cell receptor beta chain. This sample was taken from a study of blood T cell repertoires in COVID-19. Study-wide context: Specimens from acute and convalescent COVID-19 originated in the United States, Italy and Spain.

Method: immunoSEQ multiplex PCR; TCRdb's copy keeps in-frame clones and lacks some. The sample includes more than 200,000 clones, less than 90% of them seen just once. Followed longitudinally, the Seattle patients had been enrolled during active infection. Germline V gene data show CDR1 as GTSNPN and CDR2 as SVGIG (reference sequence). The CDR3 consists of 16 residues. The V segment lost 0 bases and the J segment 5 bases; nucleotides outside the gene matches: 8. The TCR comes from a woman over 75 with COVID-19, enrolled during active disease. Sequencing was done on a sample of peripheral blood. The rearrangement joins TRBV30 to TRBJ2-2, with 8 bases lining up with TRBD1. The CDR3 protein is CAWSVLGTGGTGELFF. Written as DNA, the CDR3 is TGTGCCTGGAGTGTACTGGGGACAGGTGGTACCGGGGAGCTGTTTTTT.